This T cell receptor (beta chain) was documented in a study of T cell responses to AZD1222 COVID-19 vaccine. Study-wide points: As reported, nearly half of all spike-specific TCRs target variant regions that are unmutated. Researchers report vaccine-associated CD4 TCRs spanning spike, with dominance at 160-218 and 743-854. Of the AZD1222 recipients, only 5 to 7 were seropositive at baseline. White British donors predominated, females outnumbered males, and clonal diversity was possibly underestimated.

Remarks on this clone: Antigen unknown.

Clones were sequenced by immunoSEQ multiplex PCR, and TCRdb holds only the in-frame ones, with some missing. The sample has about 150,000 clones; approximately 88% are singletons. The TCR originated in an adult in good health. The sequenced sample was peripheral blood, obtained on day 0 of AZD1222 vaccination.

CDR3 sequence reads: CAISEQGVATSYEQYF. The DNA of the CDR3 is TGTGCCATCAGTGAACAAGGGGTCGCGACCTCCTACGAGCAGTACTTC. This chain links TRBV10-3 with TRBJ2-7, with a possible D match to TRBD1 (5 bases). The CDR3 runs 16 residues. Germline-derived CDR1 and CDR2 are ENHRY and SYGVKD. Deletions cut 3 bases from V and 0 bases from J, with 15 bases between.